This entry concerns a single T cell receptor beta chain. The primer mix had 60 Vbeta and 13 Jbeta primers. Generated by immunoSEQ multiplex PCR, the TCRdb table keeps only in-frame clones and is missing some. The sample includes around 110,000 clones, 50% to 65% of them seen just once. This record comes from a study of cytomegalovirus exposure and HLA in healthy donors. Trimming pared 1 base from V and 2 bases from J, leaving 6 bases between. The CDR3 has 15 residues. Germline V lookup: CDR1 SGHTA, CDR2 FQGTGA. The sequence was obtained from a woman in her thirties or forties in good health and CMV-seropositive. This chain uses TRBV7-3 with TRBJ2-6; D is ambiguous. Input material: PBMCs. CDR3 nucleotides: TGTGCCAGCAGCTTAATTGTAGCTGGGGCCAACGTCCTGACTTTC. Translated, it gives CASSLIVAGANVLTF.